These 24 T cell receptor beta chains were all obtained from the same sample, sequenced in a study of blood T cells in healthy people across ages. Using a J-beta primer mix together with a sample-barcoded 5' primer, a second PCR was run for roughly 7 to 12 cycles. TCRdb recomputed calls from the 5' RACE reads with MiXCR, one row per CDR3 protein. The table includes 540,000 or so distinct CDR3 sequences, 25% to 30% detected once. Sequencing was done on a sample of blood. These receptors all come from a woman in her 70s in good health.

A few counts support this clonotype. The genes are TRBV29-1 and TRBJ2-5; 9 nucleotides match TRBD1. Germline loops: CDR1 SQVTM, CDR2 ANQGSEA. After removal of 4 bases from V and 1 base from J, the junction contained 7 bases not matched to a gene. The CDR3 sequence is 15 residues long. Here the CDR3 DNA reads TGCAGCGTTGGATGGACAGGGGATTTCCAAGAGACCCAGTACTTC. It specifies CSVGWTGDFQETQYF. Full variable domain (outside the CDR3, taken from reference TRBV29-1 and TRBJ2-5): SAVISQKPSRDICQRGTSLTIQCQVDSQVTMMFWYRQQPGQSLTLIATANQGSEATYESGFVIDKFPISRPNLTFSTLTVSNMSPEDSSIYLCSVGWTGDFQETQYFGPGTRLLVL.

The rearrangement joins TRBV7-2 to TRBJ1-1; maybe TRBD1 (6 bases). Germline V gene sequence: CDR1 SGHTA, CDR2 FQGNSA. The length of the CDR3 is 15 residues. V lost 6 bases and J 1 base, leaving 15 bases between the germline ends. The CDR3 DNA sequence: TGTGCCAGCAGTCGGAACAGGGTTCAGAACACTGAAGCTTTCTTT. It encodes CASSRNRVQNTEAFF.

This clonotype was observed a handful of times. This chain joins TRBV18 and TRBJ1-5; D call uncertain. The germline gives CDR1 KGHSH, CDR2 LQKENI. V lost 2 bases to trimming and J lost 5 bases, with 7 bases between them. The CDR3 length is 13 residues. This chain's CDR3 is CASSPDLYQPQHF. The CDR3 nucleotides read TGTGCCAGCTCACCAGATCTATATCAGCCCCAGCATTTT.

The sample holds one count of this clonotype. V and J are TRBV19 and TRBJ2-3, with 7 bases aligning to TRBD1. The ends lost 7 bases at V and 2 bases at J; junction bases unmatched: 12. In germline, CDR1 is LNHDA, CDR2 SQIVND (reference sequence). This CDR3 spans 16 amino acids. The CDR3 loop is CASKETGTDNTDTQYF. In DNA form, the CDR3 reads TGTGCCAGTAAGGAAACCGGGACAGACAACACAGATACGCAGTATTTT.

The J gene is TRBJ2-2, the V gene TRBV12-3 or TRBV12-4; D remains unclear. The CDR3 loop spans 15 amino acids. V was shortened by 2 bases and J by 2 bases, with 9 bases between the two germline ends. CDR3 sequence reads: CASSLRADNTGELFF. The CDR3 DNA reads TGTGCCAGCAGTTTAAGGGCAGACAACACCGGGGAGCTGTTTTTT.

The chain recombines TRBV10-2 with TRBJ2-7; D is ambiguous. Germline V gene sequence: CDR1 WSHSY, CDR2 SAAADI. This CDR3 region has 15 residues. V was pared by 6 bases and J by 1 base, with 16 bases between. CDR3 region: CASRPFGSDSYEQYF. CDR3 nucleotide sequence: TGCGCCAGCAGACCCTTTGGATCGGATTCCTACGAGCAGTACTTC.

This clonotype occurred a few times. The chain uses TRBV24-1 and TRBJ1-4; tentatively, D is TRBD1 (5 bases). Between the trimmed V and J ends, which lost 3 bases and 12 bases, there was a span of 19 bases. This CDR3 is built from 15 residues. Germline CDR1 KGHDR, CDR2 SFDVKD. CDR3 in amino acids: CATSDPTGPGGELFF. CDR3 nucleotide sequence: TGTGCCACCAGTGATCCCACAGGACCCGGTGGGGAACTGTTTTTT.

V is TRBV4-3 and J is TRBJ1-4; maybe TRBD1 (5 bases). The CDR3 is 14 residues long. Trimming shortened V by 0 bases and J by 5 bases, and 7 bases separated the two germline ends. CDR1 and CDR2 from the germline V gene are LGHNA and YSLEER. CDR3 residues: CASSQEGRNEKLFF. The CDR3 nucleotides are TGCGCCAGCAGCCAAGAGGGGCGGAATGAAAAACTGTTTTTT.

This chain connects TRBV6-2 or TRBV6-3 to TRBJ2-5; 8 nucleotides align to TRBD1. Germline lookup yields CDR1 MNHEY and CDR2 SVGEGT. The ends lost 6 bases at V and 4 bases at J; junction bases unmatched: 13. The CDR3 spans 16 residues. CDR3 sequence reads: CASSRPQGAKGETQYF. CDR3 bases: TGTGCCAGCAGCCGACCGCAGGGGGCTAAGGGAGAGACCCAGTACTTC.

For the CDR3, the DNA is TGTGCCAGCAGCTTTATTAGCGGGGGGCGAACAAAACTAGCCAAAAACATTCAGTACTTC. This gives the protein CASSFISGGRTKLAKNIQYF. The genes are TRBV7-2 and TRBJ2-4; 10 bases agree with TRBD2. The germline V gene encodes CDR1 SGHTA and CDR2 FQGNSA. The CDR3 spans 20 residues. The V segment lost 3 bases and the J segment 0 bases; nucleotides outside the gene matches: 14.

The V call is TRBV29-1, the J call TRBJ1-1; D call uncertain. The V and J ends lost 7 bases and 1 base respectively, with 13 bases between them. The CDR3 has 13 residues. Germline V gives CDR1 SQVTM, CDR2 ANQGSEA. CDR3 residues: CSGRQDGNTEAFF. CDR3 coding DNA: TGCAGCGGGCGTCAGGATGGGAACACTGAAGCTTTCTTT.

This clonotype was counted between two and nine times. The V gene is TRBV5-1, the J gene TRBJ1-1, with 10 bases fitting TRBD1. This CDR3 spans 14 amino acids. Per germline, CDR1 SGHRS and CDR2 YFSETQ. The junction had 1 base not matched to a gene; V was cut back by 2 bases and J by 3 bases. Written as DNA, the CDR3 is TGCGCCAGCAGCTTCGGGACAGGGGACACTGAAGCTTTCTTT. It codes for CASSFGTGDTEAFF.

This clonotype was counted between two and nine times. The chain combines TRBV6-2 or TRBV6-3 with TRBJ2-5; D is ambiguous. Matching the DNA end better, TRBJ2-7 makes the J call doubtful. The germline CDR1 and CDR2 sequences are MNHEY and SVGEGT. CDR3 length equals 14 residues. In DNA, the CDR3 is TGTGCCAGCAGTTACCAAGTTGTGGGTTACGAGCAGTACTTC. This gives the protein CASSYQVVGYEQYF.

The chain is built from TRBV29-1 and TRBJ2-5, with a tentative D call TRBD1 (6 bases). V was shortened by 7 bases and J by 2 bases, with 14 bases between the two germline ends. The CDR3 has 13 residues. Germline-derived CDR1 and CDR2 are SQVTM and ANQGSEA. This CDR3 reads CSANKDRQETQYF. The DNA of the CDR3 is TGCAGCGCGAACAAAGACAGGCAAGAGACCCAGTACTTC.

A few counts support this clonotype. The chain combines TRBV5-1 with TRBJ1-1; D ambiguous. Germline CDR1 SGHRS, CDR2 YFSETQ. The CDR3 sequence is 14 residues long. The V end was cut by 7 bases, the J end by 2 bases, with 15 bases between. CDR3 nucleotide sequence: TGCGCCAGCCACAGCCACTTAACTAACACTGAAGCTTTCTTT. Protein sequence: CASHSHLTNTEAFF.

To note about this clonotype: A read error may produce the germline difference seen at one junction end. This chain joins TRBV6-5 and TRBJ2-7, with 9 bases aligning to TRBD1. The germline CDR1 and CDR2 sequences are MNHEY and SVGAGI. The CDR3 extends over 15 amino acids. This chain's CDR3 is CANSLMGQGPYEQYF. CDR3 nucleotides: TGTGCCAACAGTTTAATGGGACAGGGACCCTACGAGCAGTACTTC.

This chain connects TRBV6-2 or TRBV6-3 to TRBJ2-7; D perhaps matches TRBD2 (6 bases). V was clipped by 4 bases and J by 2 bases, with 15 bases between them. CDR3 length: 15 amino acids. The germline CDR1 and CDR2 sequences are MNHEY and SVGEGT. CDR3 DNA sequence: TGTGCCAGCAGTTCCCAACGGGTAGCGGCCTACGAGCAGTACTTC. Its translation: CASSSQRVAAYEQYF.

This chain connects TRBV20-1 to TRBJ2-3; TRBD1 might be the D (6 bases). The germline CDR1 and CDR2 sequences are DFQATT and SNEGSKA (reference sequence). The length of the CDR3 is 13 residues. V was cut by 2 bases and J by 7 bases, with 13 bases left in between. The CDR3 spells CSARLRGANTQYF. The CDR3 DNA reads as TGCAGTGCTAGACTCAGGGGCGCAAATACGCAGTATTTT.

This clonotype was seen only a few times. Written as DNA, the CDR3 is TGCGCCAGCAGCCAAGGGGGTTATGGAAACACCATATATTTT. Protein product: CASSQGGYGNTIYF. The V and J genes are TRBV5-1 and TRBJ1-3; TRBD1 is a possible D gene (6 bases). There are 14 residues in the CDR3. The V and J ends lost 4 bases and 3 bases respectively, with 11 bases between them. The germline V gene encodes CDR1 SGHRS and CDR2 YFSETQ. The full variable domain, completed using reference TRBV5-1 and TRBJ1-3, is KAGVTQTPRYLIKTRGQQVTLSCSPISGHRSVSWYQQTPGQGLQFLFEYFSETQRNKGNFPGRFSGRQFSNSRSEMNVSTLELGDSALYLCASSQGGYGNTIYFGEGSWLTVV.

The V call is TRBV11-2, the J call TRBJ1-4; D is perhaps TRBD1 (6 bases). The CDR3 sequence is 14 residues long. Germline CDR1 and CDR2: SGHAT and FQNNGV. Trimming shortened V by 5 bases and J by 5 bases, and 12 bases separated the two germline ends. The chain's CDR3 is CASSPDSDNEKLFF. The CDR3 nucleotides read TGTGCCAGCAGCCCGGACAGCGACAATGAAAAACTGTTTTTT.

This clonotype has just a few counts. The gene calls are TRBV24-1 and TRBJ2-1; the match to TRBD2 covers 7 bases. Trimming at V came to 1 base and at J to 6 bases, leaving 11 bases not matched to a gene. Germline CDR1 is KGHDR and CDR2 is SFDVKD. This CDR3 region has 17 residues. This CDR3 is CATSDFRGERSGNEQFF. The CDR3 coding sequence is TGTGCCACCAGTGATTTTCGGGGGGAAAGGTCAGGCAATGAGCAGTTCTTC.

This clonotype was counted between two and nine times. The chain has TRBV11-3 and TRBJ2-5, with D tentatively TRBD1 (6 bases). Gene TRBJ2-7 matches the end of the DNA better, so the J call may be wrong. CDR3 length equals 13 residues. Germline V lookup: CDR1 SGHNT, CDR2 YENEEA. The CDR3, as DNA: TGTGCCAGCACGGTAGGGGGTTCGCACGAGCAGTACTTC. This translates into CASTVGGSHEQYF.

As regards this clonotype: A read error may account for a junction end that differs from germline. The rearrangement joins TRBV7-9 to TRBJ2-3; 11 bases align to TRBD2. The CDR3 has 11 residues. CDR1 is SEHNR and CDR2 is FQNEAQ in the germline V gene (reference sequence). CDR3 loop: CASGIAGGAGF. CDR3 coding DNA: TGTGCCAGCGGGATAGCGGGGGGGGCTGGTTTT. The full variable domain, in which reference TRBV7-9 and TRBJ2-3 provide the parts outside the CDR3, is DTGVSQNPRHKITKRGQNVTFRCDPISEHNRLYWYRQTLGQGPEFLTYFQNEAQLEKSRLLSDRFSAERPKGSFSTLEIQRTEQGDSAMYLCASGIAGGAGFGPGTRLTVL.

This clonotype was found a few times. The chain carries TRBV20-1 and TRBJ2-3; D is uncertain. The CDR3 spans 11 residues. V shed 6 bases and J shed 6 bases, with 10 bases lying between them. Per the germline V gene, CDR1 is DFQATT and CDR2 is SNEGSKA (reference sequence). This CDR3 reads CSAKTGDTQYF. In DNA form, the CDR3 reads TGCAGTGCCAAGACCGGTGATACGCAGTATTTT.